The 3 T cell receptor beta chains presented below share a single source sample, sequenced in a study of neurological immune-mediated disorders. TCRdb analysed the 5' RACE reads with MiXCR anew, one entry per CDR3 protein. The sample carries some 47,000 distinct CDR3 sequences, around 6% recorded once. The sequencing input was CD4+ T cells from blood. The receptors were gathered from a middle-aged woman in good health.

This clonotype was detected ten times or more. The chain carries TRBV5-5 and TRBJ2-3; D is possibly TRBD2 (6 bases). With 0 bases removed from V and 4 bases from J, the gap between germline ends came to 15 bases. Germline V gene data show CDR1 as SGHKS and CDR2 as YYEKEE (reference sequence). The CDR3 consists of 16 residues. CDR3 protein: CASSLDGTGFADTQYF. DNA for the CDR3: TGTGCCAGCAGCTTGGATGGGACTGGCTTCGCAGATACGCAGTATTTT.

This clonotype was seen many times. The V call is TRBV5-1, the J call TRBJ1-2; D is undetermined. V was shortened by 7 bases and J by 4 bases, with 17 bases between the two germline ends. The CDR3 contains 14 residues. Germline V gene lookup returns CDR1 SGHRS and CDR2 YFSETQ. This CDR3 reads CASAPFEPVYGYTF. CDR3 nucleotide sequence: TGCGCCAGCGCCCCCTTTGAGCCAGTCTATGGCTACACCTTC.

This clonotype occurred many times. The rearrangement links TRBV7-8 to TRBJ1-1, with D unclear. From germline, CDR1 is SGHVS and CDR2 FQNEAQ. The V end lost 5 bases, the J end lost 5 bases, and 9 bases lay between the germline ends. CDR3 length equals 12 residues. The DNA of the CDR3 is TGTGCCAGCAGCCTAGTTAGAACTGAAGCTTTCTTT. Its protein product is CASSLVRTEAFF.